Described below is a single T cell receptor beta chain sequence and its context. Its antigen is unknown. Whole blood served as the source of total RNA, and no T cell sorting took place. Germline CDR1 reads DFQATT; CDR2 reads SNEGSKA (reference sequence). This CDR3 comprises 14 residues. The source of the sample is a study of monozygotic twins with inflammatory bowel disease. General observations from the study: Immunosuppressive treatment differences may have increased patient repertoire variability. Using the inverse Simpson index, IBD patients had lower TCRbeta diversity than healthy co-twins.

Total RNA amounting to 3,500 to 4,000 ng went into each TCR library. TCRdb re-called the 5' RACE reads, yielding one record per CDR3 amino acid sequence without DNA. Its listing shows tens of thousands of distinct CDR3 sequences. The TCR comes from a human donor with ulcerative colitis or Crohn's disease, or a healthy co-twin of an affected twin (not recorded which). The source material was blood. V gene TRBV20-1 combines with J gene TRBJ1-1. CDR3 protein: CSARTDGSASEAFF.